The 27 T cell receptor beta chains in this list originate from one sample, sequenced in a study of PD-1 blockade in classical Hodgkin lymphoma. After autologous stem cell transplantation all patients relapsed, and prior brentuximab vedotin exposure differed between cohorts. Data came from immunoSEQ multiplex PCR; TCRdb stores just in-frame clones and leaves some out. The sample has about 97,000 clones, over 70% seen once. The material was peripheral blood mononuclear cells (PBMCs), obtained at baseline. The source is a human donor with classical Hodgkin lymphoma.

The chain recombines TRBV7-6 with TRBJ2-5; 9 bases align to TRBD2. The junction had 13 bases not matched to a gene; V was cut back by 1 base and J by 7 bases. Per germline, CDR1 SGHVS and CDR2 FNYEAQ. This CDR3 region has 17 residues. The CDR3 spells CASSLDGLAGPDGTQYF. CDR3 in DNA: TGTGCCAGCAGCTTAGACGGGCTAGCGGGACCCGACGGGACCCAGTACTTC.

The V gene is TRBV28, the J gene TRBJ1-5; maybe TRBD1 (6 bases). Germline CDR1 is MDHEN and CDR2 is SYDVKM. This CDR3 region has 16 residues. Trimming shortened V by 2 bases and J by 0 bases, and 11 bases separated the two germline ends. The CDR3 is CASSLAGAPSNQPQHF. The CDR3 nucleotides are TGTGCCAGCAGTTTAGCGGGGGCGCCTAGCAATCAGCCCCAGCATTTT.

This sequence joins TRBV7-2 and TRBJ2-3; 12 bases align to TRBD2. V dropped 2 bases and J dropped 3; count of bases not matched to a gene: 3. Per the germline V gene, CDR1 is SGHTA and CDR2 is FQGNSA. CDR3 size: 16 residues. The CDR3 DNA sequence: TGTGCCAGCAGCTTAACCGGGACTAGCGGGACAGATACGCAGTATTTT. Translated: CASSLTGTSGTDTQYF.

For the CDR3, the DNA is TGTGCCAGCAGCGTATCAGGGATCAATGAGCAGTTCTTC. Residues: CASSVSGINEQFF. The V call is TRBV9, the J call TRBJ2-1; maybe TRBD1 (5 bases). Germline V gene lookup returns CDR1 SGDLS and CDR2 YYNGEE. The V end lost 1 base, the J end lost 6 bases, and 8 bases lay between the germline ends. The CDR3 contains 13 residues. Using reference TRBV9 and TRBJ2-1 for the parts outside the CDR3, the full variable domain is DSGVTQTPKHLITATGQRVTLRCSPRSGDLSVYWYQQSLDQGLQFLIQYYNGEERAKGNILERFSAQQFPDLHSELNLSSLELGDSALYFCASSVSGINEQFFGPGTRLTVL.

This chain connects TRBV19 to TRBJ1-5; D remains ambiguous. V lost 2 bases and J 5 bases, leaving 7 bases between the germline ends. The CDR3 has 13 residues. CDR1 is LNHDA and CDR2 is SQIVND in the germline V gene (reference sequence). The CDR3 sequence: CASSIMPDQPQHF. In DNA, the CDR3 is TGTGCCAGTAGTATAATGCCAGATCAGCCCCAGCATTTT.

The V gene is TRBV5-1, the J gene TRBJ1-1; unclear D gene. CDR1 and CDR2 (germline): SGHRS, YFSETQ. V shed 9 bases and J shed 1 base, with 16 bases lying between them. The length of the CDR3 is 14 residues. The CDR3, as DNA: TGCGCCACGACTACCGGGCAACAGAACACTGAAGCTTTCTTT. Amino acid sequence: CATTTGQQNTEAFF.

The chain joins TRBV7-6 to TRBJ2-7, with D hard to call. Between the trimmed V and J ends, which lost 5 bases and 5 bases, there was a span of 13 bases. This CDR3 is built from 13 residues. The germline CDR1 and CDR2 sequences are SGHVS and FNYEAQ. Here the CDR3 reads CASSGWVRDEQYF. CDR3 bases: TGTGCCAGCAGCGGGTGGGTTCGGGACGAGCAGTACTTC.

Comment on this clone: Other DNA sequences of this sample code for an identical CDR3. Here the CDR3 reads CASSRQESSYEQYF. The CDR3 DNA is TGTGCCAGCTCCCGACAGGAAAGCTCCTACGAGCAGTACTTC. This chain joins TRBV19 and TRBJ2-7; D possibly corresponds to TRBD1 (6 bases). The V end was cut by 9 bases, the J end by 0 bases, with 15 bases between. Germline V gene lookup returns CDR1 LNHDA and CDR2 SQIVND (reference sequence). CDR3 length: 14 residues. The full variable domain, completed using reference TRBV19 and TRBJ2-7, is DGGITQSPKYLFRKEGQNVTLSCEQNLNHDAMYWYRQDPGQGLRLIYYSQIVNDFQKGDIAEGYSVSREKKESFPLTVTSAQKNPTAFYLCASSRQESSYEQYFGPGTRLTVT.

In DNA, the CDR3 is TGTGCCAGCAGGCGACTAGTGGGCAATGAGCAGTTCTTC. Translation gives CASRRLVGNEQFF. This chain connects TRBV7-2 to TRBJ2-1, with TRBD2 as a possible D gene (6 bases). Looked up from germline, CDR1 is SGHTA and CDR2 is FQGNSA. The V end was cut by 6 bases, the J end by 6 bases, with 12 bases between. This CDR3 region has 13 residues.

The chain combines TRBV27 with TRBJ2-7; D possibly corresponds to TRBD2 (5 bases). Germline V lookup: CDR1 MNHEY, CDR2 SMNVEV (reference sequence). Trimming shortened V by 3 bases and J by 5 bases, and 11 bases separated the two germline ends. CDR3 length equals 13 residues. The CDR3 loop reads CASSFGVANEQYF. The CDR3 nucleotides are TGTGCCAGCAGTTTCGGGGTTGCAAACGAGCAGTACTTC.

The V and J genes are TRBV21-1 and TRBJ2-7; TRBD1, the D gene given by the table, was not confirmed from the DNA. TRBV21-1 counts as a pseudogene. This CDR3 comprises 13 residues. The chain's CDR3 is CASSGARLSEQYF. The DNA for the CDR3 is TGTGCCAGCAGCGGGGCACGGCTTTCCGAGCAGTACTTC.

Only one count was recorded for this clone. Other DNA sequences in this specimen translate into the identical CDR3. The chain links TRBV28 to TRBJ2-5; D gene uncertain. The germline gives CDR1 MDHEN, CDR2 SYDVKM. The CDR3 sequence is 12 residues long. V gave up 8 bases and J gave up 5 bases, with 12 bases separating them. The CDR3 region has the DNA TGTGCCAGCTCACCCCCCTGGGAGACCCAGTACTTC. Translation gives CASSPPWETQYF.

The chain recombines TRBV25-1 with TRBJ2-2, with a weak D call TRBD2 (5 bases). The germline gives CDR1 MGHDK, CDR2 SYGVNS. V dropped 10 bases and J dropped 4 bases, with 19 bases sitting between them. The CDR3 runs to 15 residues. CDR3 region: CATAHHDYGTGELFF. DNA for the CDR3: TGTGCCACCGCCCACCACGACTACGGCACCGGGGAGCTGTTTTTT.

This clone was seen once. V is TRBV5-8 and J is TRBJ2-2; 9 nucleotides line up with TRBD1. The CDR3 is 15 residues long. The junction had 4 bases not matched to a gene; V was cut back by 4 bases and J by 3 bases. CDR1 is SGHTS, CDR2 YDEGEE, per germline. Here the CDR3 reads CASSPGTGYTGELFF. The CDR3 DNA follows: TGTGCCAGCAGCCCCGGGACAGGGTACACCGGGGAGCTGTTTTTT.

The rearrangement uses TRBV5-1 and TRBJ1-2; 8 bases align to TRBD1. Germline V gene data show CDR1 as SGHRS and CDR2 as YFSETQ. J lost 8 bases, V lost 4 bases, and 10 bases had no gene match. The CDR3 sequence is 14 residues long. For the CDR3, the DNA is TGCGCCAGCAGCCCGGACAGGGTTTCGTGGGGCTACACCTTC. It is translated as CASSPDRVSWGYTF.

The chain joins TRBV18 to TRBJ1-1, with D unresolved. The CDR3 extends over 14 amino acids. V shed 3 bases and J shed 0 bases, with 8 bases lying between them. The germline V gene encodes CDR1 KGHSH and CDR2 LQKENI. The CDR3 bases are TGTGCCAGCTCACCGGGGTCCATGAACACTGAAGCTTTCTTT. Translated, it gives CASSPGSMNTEAFF.

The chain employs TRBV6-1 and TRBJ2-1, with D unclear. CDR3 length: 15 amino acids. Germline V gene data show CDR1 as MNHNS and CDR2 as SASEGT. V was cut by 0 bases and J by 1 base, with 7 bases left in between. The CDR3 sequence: CASSEAQLSYNEQFF. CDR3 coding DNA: TGTGCCAGCAGTGAAGCCCAGCTGTCCTACAATGAGCAGTTCTTC.

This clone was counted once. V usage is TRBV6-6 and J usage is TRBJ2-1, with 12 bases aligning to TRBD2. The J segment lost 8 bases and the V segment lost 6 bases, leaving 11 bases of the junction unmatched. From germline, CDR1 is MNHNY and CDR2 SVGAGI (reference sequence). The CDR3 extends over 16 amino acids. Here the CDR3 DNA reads TGTGCCAGCAGCTACGGGGTAGGGACTAGCGGGCATGAGCAGTTCTTC. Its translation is CASSYGVGTSGHEQFF.

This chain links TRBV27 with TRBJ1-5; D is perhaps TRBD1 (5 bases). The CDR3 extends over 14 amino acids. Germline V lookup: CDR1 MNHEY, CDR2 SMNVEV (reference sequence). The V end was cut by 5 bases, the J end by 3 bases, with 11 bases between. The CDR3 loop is CASSTWGNNQPQHF. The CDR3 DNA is TGTGCCAGCAGTACGTGGGGGAACAATCAGCCCCAGCATTTT.

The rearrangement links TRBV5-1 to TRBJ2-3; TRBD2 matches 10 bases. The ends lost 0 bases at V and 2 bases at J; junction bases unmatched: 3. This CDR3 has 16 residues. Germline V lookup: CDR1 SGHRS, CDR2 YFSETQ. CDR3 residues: CASSLDGLAVTDTQYF. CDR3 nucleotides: TGCGCCAGCAGCTTGGACGGACTAGCGGTCACAGATACGCAGTATTTT. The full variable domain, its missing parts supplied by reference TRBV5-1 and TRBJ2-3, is KAGVTQTPRYLIKTRGQQVTLSCSPISGHRSVSWYQQTPGQGLQFLFEYFSETQRNKGNFPGRFSGRQFSNSRSEMNVSTLELGDSALYLCASSLDGLAVTDTQYFGPGTRLTVL.

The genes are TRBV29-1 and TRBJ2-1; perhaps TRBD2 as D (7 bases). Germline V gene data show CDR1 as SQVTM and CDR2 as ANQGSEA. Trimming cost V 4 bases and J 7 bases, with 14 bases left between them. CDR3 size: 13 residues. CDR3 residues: CSVGRSGTNEQFF. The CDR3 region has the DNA TGCAGCGTTGGAAGGAGCGGGACAAATGAGCAGTTCTTC.

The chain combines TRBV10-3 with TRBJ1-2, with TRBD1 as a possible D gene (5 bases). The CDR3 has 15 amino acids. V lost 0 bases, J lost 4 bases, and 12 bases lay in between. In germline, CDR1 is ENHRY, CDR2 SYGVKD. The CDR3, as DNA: TGTGCCATCAGTGAGTCAGGGGCGCGGAGCTATGGCTACACCTTC. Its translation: CAISESGARSYGYTF.

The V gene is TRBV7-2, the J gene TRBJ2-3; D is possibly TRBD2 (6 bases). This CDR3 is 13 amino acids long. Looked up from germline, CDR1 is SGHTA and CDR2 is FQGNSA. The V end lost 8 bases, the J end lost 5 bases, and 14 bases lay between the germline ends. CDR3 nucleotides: TGTGCCAGCTCGGGACGGCGGGGAGATACGCAGTATTTT. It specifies CASSGRRGDTQYF.

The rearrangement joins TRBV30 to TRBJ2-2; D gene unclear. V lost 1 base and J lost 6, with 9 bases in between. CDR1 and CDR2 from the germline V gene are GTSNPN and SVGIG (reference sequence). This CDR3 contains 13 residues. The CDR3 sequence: CAWSATYAGELFF. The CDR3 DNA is TGTGCCTGGAGTGCAACCTACGCCGGGGAGCTGTTTTTT. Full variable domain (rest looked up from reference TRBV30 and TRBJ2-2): SQTIHQWPATLVQPVGSPLSLECTVEGTSNPNLYWYRQAAGRGLQLLFYSVGIGQISSEVPQNLSASRPQDRQFILSSKKLLLSDSGFYLCAWSATYAGELFFGEGSRLTVL.

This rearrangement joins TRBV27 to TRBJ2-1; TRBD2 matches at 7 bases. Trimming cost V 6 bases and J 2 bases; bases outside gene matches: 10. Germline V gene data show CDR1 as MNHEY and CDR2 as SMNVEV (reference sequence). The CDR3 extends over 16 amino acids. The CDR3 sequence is CASSPRGGRAYNEQFF. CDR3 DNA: TGTGCCAGCAGCCCCCGCGGCGGGAGAGCCTACAATGAGCAGTTCTTC.

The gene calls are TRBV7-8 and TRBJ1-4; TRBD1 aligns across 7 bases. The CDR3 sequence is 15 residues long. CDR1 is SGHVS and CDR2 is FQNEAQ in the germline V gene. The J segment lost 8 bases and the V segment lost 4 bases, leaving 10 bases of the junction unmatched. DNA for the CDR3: TGTGCCAGCAGCTCGCCAGACAGGGTACAAGAAAAACTGTTTTTT. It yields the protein CASSSPDRVQEKLFF.

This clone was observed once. DNA of the CDR3: TGTGCCAGCAGCTTAGACCCTGGCACCGGGGAGCTGTTTTTT. This gives the protein CASSLDPGTGELFF. The J gene is TRBJ2-2, the V gene TRBV7-2, with D unclear. Germline CDR1 is SGHTA and CDR2 is FQGNSA. V was pared by 1 base and J by 4 bases, with 7 bases between. CDR3 length: 14 amino acids.